These 11 T cell receptor beta chains came from one sample sequenced in a study of control samples from healthy donors and cancer patients. Method: immunoSEQ multiplex PCR; TCRdb's copy keeps in-frame clones and lacks some. The table lists roughly 80,000 clones, approximately 92% of them singletons, with over 4.5% in the top ten. Material: blood. These receptors were obtained from a woman in her sixties in good health.

This clone was detected a few times. The CDR3: CSVIQGNSGNTIYF. Here the CDR3 DNA reads TGCAGCGTGATACAGGGGAACTCTGGAAACACCATATATTTT. V and J are TRBV29-1 and TRBJ1-3, with 7 bases aligning to TRBD1. The CDR3 spans 14 residues. The V gene's germline CDR1 is SQVTM and CDR2 ANQGSEA. V lost 6 bases and J lost 0; bases outside the gene matches: 5.

This chain connects TRBV11-2 to TRBJ2-7; D possibly corresponds to TRBD1 (6 bases). Germline CDR1 is SGHAT and CDR2 is FQNNGV. The CDR3 is 14 residues long. Between the trimmed V and J ends, which lost 2 bases and 5 bases, there was a span of 13 bases. In nucleotides, the CDR3 is TGTGCCAGCAGCTTATTCTCAGGGGCCAACGAGCAGTACTTC. Translating gives CASSLFSGANEQYF.

The chain has TRBV29-1 and TRBJ2-2; 7 positions match TRBD2. Germline V CDR1 and CDR2: SQVTM, ANQGSEA. The CDR3 covers 13 residues. Trimming at V came to 8 bases and at J to 2 bases, leaving 5 bases not matched to a gene. CDR3 nucleotides: TGCAGCTGTAGCGGGCCAAACACCGGGGAGCTGTTTTTT. Translated, it gives CSCSGPNTGELFF.

The genes are TRBV6-5 and TRBJ2-1; D not resolved. The CDR3 runs to 13 residues. Germline CDR1 and CDR2: MNHEY and SVGAGI. Trimming took 4 bases from V and 6 from J, leaving 10 bases between them. CDR3 nucleotides: TGTGCCAGCAGTTCCTTACGAGGCAATGAGCAGTTCTTC. It yields the protein CASSSLRGNEQFF.

The chain employs TRBV28 and TRBJ2-5; 9 bases line up with TRBD2. Germline V gives CDR1 MDHEN, CDR2 SYDVKM. This CDR3 is built from 16 residues. V gave up 1 base and J gave up 3 bases; unmatched junction bases: 6. CDR3 sequence reads: CASSLLAGGPEETQYF. CDR3 DNA sequence: TGTGCCAGCAGTTTATTGGCGGGAGGGCCGGAAGAGACCCAGTACTTC.

The chain has TRBV9 and TRBJ2-3, with 12 positions matching TRBD2. The CDR3 extends over 13 amino acids. CDR1 and CDR2 from the germline V gene are SGDLS and YYNGEE. Unmatched junction bases numbered 1, after V lost 7 bases and J lost 4 bases. CDR3 DNA sequence: TGTGCCAGCGGACTAGCGGGATCAGATACGCAGTATTTT. It encodes CASGLAGSDTQYF.

The chain uses TRBV5-1 and TRBJ1-3; the D is unclear. Germline V CDR1 and CDR2: SGHRS, YFSETQ. The CDR3 is made up of 14 amino acids. Trimming cost V 0 bases and J 0 bases, with 4 bases left between them. The DNA for the CDR3 is TGCGCCAGCAGCTTGGACAGCTCTGGAAACACCATATATTTT. The encoded protein is CASSLDSSGNTIYF.

This sequence joins TRBV5-6 and TRBJ1-2; no firm D call. The CDR3 is 12 residues long. The ends were cut back, 2 bases at V and 8 bases at J, with 10 bases in the middle. CDR1 is SGHDT, CDR2 YYEEEE, per germline. The CDR3 region is CASSLWTQGYTF. CDR3 in DNA: TGTGCCAGCAGCTTATGGACCCAGGGCTACACCTTC.

Only one count was recorded for this clone. In the same sample, other DNA sequences code for this CDR3. The gene calls are TRBV28 and TRBJ1-5; D unresolved. V shed 8 bases and J shed 5 bases, with 10 bases lying between them. CDR3 length: 12 amino acids. The germline gives CDR1 MDHEN, CDR2 SYDVKM. Here the CDR3 DNA reads TGTGCCAGCCACGGTTCGGATCAGCCCCAGCATTTT. Encoded protein: CASHGSDQPQHF.

The CDR3 here is CASSPRGQSYEQYF. DNA of the CDR3: TGTGCCAGCAGTCCCCGGGGACAGTCCTACGAGCAGTACTTC. This chain joins TRBV11-2 and TRBJ2-7; 7 nucleotides match TRBD1. The CDR3 loop spans 14 amino acids. V was pared by 6 bases and J by 1 base, with 6 bases of the junction left unmatched. Germline assignment: CDR1 SGHAT and CDR2 FQNNGV. The full variable domain, rest sourced from reference TRBV11-2 and TRBJ2-7, is EAGVAQSPRYKIIEKRQSVAFWCNPISGHATLYWYQQILGQGPKLLIQFQNNGVVDDSQLPKDRFSAERLKGVDSTLKIQPAKLEDSAVYLCASSPRGQSYEQYFGPGTRLTVT.

This chain connects TRBV27 to TRBJ2-2, with 9 bases fitting TRBD2. Trimming at V came to 3 bases and at J to 6 bases, leaving 23 bases not matched to a gene. The CDR3 contains 21 residues. Germline lookup yields CDR1 MNHEY and CDR2 SMNVEV (reference sequence). The CDR3 nucleotides read TGTGCCAGCAGTTTCCGACCAACTCTAGCGGGGAGGGGAAAAGGGGCCGGGGAGCTGTTTTTT. Translating it yields CASSFRPTLAGRGKGAGELFF.